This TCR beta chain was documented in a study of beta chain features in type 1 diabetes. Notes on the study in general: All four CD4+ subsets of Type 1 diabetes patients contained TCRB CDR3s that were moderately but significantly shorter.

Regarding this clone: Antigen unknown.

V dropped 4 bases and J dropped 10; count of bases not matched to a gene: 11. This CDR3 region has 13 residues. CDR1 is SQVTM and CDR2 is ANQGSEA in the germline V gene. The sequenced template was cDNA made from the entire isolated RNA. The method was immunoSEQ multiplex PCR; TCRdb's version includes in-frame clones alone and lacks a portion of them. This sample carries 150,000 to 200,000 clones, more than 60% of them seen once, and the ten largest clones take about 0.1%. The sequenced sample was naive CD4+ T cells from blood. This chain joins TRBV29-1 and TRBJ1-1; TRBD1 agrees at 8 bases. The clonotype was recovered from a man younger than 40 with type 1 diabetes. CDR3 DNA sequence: TGCAGCGTTGTAGGGCAGGGGGCAATGGGAGCTTTCTTT. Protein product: CSVVGQGAMGAFF.